The 20 T cell receptor beta chains presented below share a single source sample, sequenced in a study of blood T cell repertoires in COVID-19 (dated by TCRdb to 2020 to 2021). Library prep was done by the immunoSEQ multiplex PCR assay. This is the immuneACCESS table as TCRdb keeps it, with only in-frame sequences that have V and J called. A part of the clones is gone; compared with another copy, unresolved V genes explain less than half, and the rest is unexplained. The sample table records hundreds of thousands of clones; approximately 86% of these occur just once. The ten biggest clones cover around 0.7% of the sample. The sequencing input was peripheral blood. The receptor set was obtained from a human donor in a cohort sampled during active COVID-19.

This chain links TRBV6-6 with TRBJ2-2; 7 bases are a match to TRBD2. The CDR3 extends over 15 amino acids. Per germline, CDR1 MNHNY and CDR2 SVGAGI (reference sequence). Trimming at V came to 8 bases and at J to 7 bases, leaving 13 bases not matched to a gene. In nucleotides, the CDR3 is TGTGCCAGCCTATTTACGGGGGAGCGGGGCGGGGAGCTGTTTTTT. This sequence encodes CASLFTGERGGELFF.

The gene calls are TRBV9 and TRBJ1-2; TRBD1 is a possible D gene (5 bases). Trimming took off 4 bases at V and 3 bases at J, with 13 bases between the two ends. The CDR3 has 14 amino acids. Germline values: CDR1 SGDLS, CDR2 YYNGEE. The CDR3 reads CASSRVQGDYGYTF. In DNA, the CDR3 is TGTGCCAGCAGCAGGGTCCAAGGGGACTATGGCTACACCTTC. The whole variable domain, remainder taken from reference TRBV9 and TRBJ1-2, is DSGVTQTPKHLITATGQRVTLRCSPRSGDLSVYWYQQSLDQGLQFLIQYYNGEERAKGNILERFSAQQFPDLHSELNLSSLELGDSALYFCASSRVQGDYGYTFGSGTRLTVV.

The gene calls are TRBV19 and TRBJ2-7; possible D gene TRBD2, 6 bases. CDR1 is LNHDA and CDR2 is SQIVND in the germline V gene (reference sequence). The V gene lost 7 bases and the J gene lost 7 bases, with 14 bases spanning the gap. This CDR3 region has 12 residues. The CDR3 region is CASISDGGEQYF. The CDR3 DNA sequence: TGTGCCAGTATTTCAGACGGGGGAGAGCAGTACTTC.

This chain connects TRBV5-1 to TRBJ2-3; weak D call: TRBD2 (5 bases). The CDR3 has 12 amino acids. Germline V gives CDR1 SGHRS, CDR2 YFSETQ. With 5 bases removed from V and 4 bases from J, the gap between germline ends came to 8 bases. The CDR3 DNA sequence: TGCGCCAGCAGAATGGAGGCAGATACGCAGTATTTT. It translates to CASRMEADTQYF.

The chain's CDR3 is CASSYGTRGYGYTF. Here the CDR3 DNA reads TGTGCCAGCAGTTACGGGACAAGGGGCTATGGCTACACCTTC. The V and J genes are TRBV2 and TRBJ1-2; tentative D call: TRBD1 (6 bases). From germline, CDR1 is SNHLY and CDR2 FYNNEI. This CDR3 has 14 amino acids. The V end lost 5 bases, the J end lost 4 bases, and 14 bases lay between the germline ends.

This chain links TRBV6-2 or TRBV6-3 with TRBJ2-3, with 7 bases fitting TRBD1. Trimming at V came to 2 bases and at J to 6 bases, leaving 5 bases not matched to a gene. Germline CDR1 and CDR2: MNHEY and SVGEGT. This CDR3 is built from 14 residues. CDR3 sequence (DNA): TGTGCCAGCAGTTACGGTACAGGGGTGGATACGCAGTATTTT. Encoded protein: CASSYGTGVDTQYF.

The chain recombines TRBV29-1 with TRBJ2-3; tentative D call: TRBD2 (6 bases). This CDR3 contains 15 residues. The germline V gene has CDR1 SQVTM and CDR2 ANQGSEA. The V and J ends lost 6 bases and 1 base respectively, with 17 bases between them. This CDR3 reads CSVHGTPQGTDTQYF. Written as DNA, the CDR3 is TGCAGCGTCCACGGGACTCCCCAGGGCACAGATACGCAGTATTTT.

The chain is built from TRBV30 and TRBJ2-7; possible D gene TRBD1, 6 bases. V was pared by 5 bases and J by 6 bases, with 14 bases between. The CDR3 covers 12 residues. The germline V gene has CDR1 GTSNPN and CDR2 SVGIG (reference sequence). As DNA, the CDR3 is TGTGCCTGGGCCGTTGGGGGCGGCGAGCAGTACTTC. Translating gives CAWAVGGGEQYF.

The chain joins TRBV6-6 to TRBJ1-1; D might be TRBD1 (6 bases). Germline V lookup: CDR1 MNHNY, CDR2 SVGAGI (reference sequence). The CDR3 sequence is 13 residues long. V lost 8 bases and J 0 bases, leaving 10 bases between the germline ends. CDR3 DNA: TGTGCCAGCCTAGGACAGATGAACACTGAAGCTTTCTTT. Amino acids: CASLGQMNTEAFF.

CDR3 amino acids: CASSLSGSGFEQYF. The CDR3 bases are TGTGCCAGCAGTTTATCTGGGTCAGGGTTCGAGCAGTACTTC. The rearrangement joins TRBV27 to TRBJ2-7, with a possible D match to TRBD1 (5 bases). This CDR3 region has 14 residues. Germline V CDR1 and CDR2: MNHEY, SMNVEV (reference sequence). Deletions cut 0 bases from V and 6 bases from J, with 12 bases between.

The CDR3 sequence is CAWSPPRWRQPNYGYTF. The CDR3 nucleotides read TGTGCCTGGAGTCCCCCACGGTGGCGGCAGCCTAACTATGGCTACACCTTC. The chain combines TRBV30 with TRBJ1-2; D remains unclear. Germline V lookup: CDR1 GTSNPN, CDR2 SVGIG (reference sequence). V was cut by 2 bases and J by 0 bases, with 19 bases left in between. This CDR3 spans 17 amino acids.

The chain employs TRBV12-3 or TRBV12-4 and TRBJ1-1; maybe TRBD1 (5 bases). This CDR3 spans 13 amino acids. V lost 3 bases to trimming and J lost 4 bases, with 9 bases between them. CDR3 DNA: TGTGCCAGCAGTTTGGGGCTGAGCACTGAAGCTTTCTTT. This codes for CASSLGLSTEAFF.

The V call is TRBV7-2, the J call TRBJ1-2; D unresolved. CDR1 SGHTA and CDR2 FQGNSA come from the germline V gene. V lost 4 bases and J 2 bases, leaving 8 bases between the germline ends. This CDR3 spans 13 amino acids. DNA of the CDR3: TGTGCCAGCAGCTCCCCTTCCAACTATGGCTACACCTTC. Translating it yields CASSSPSNYGYTF.

The rearrangement links TRBV2 to TRBJ2-7; 9 bases are shared with TRBD1. This CDR3 comprises 14 residues. From germline, CDR1 is SNHLY and CDR2 FYNNEI. V shed 8 bases and J 3 bases; nucleotides not matched to a gene: 8. DNA of the CDR3: TGTGCCAGCCCTCGAGGGACAGGGAACTACGAGCAGTACTTC. Residues: CASPRGTGNYEQYF.

The rearrangement links TRBV4-3 to TRBJ2-7, with D possibly TRBD1 on 6 matching bases. CDR1 is LGHNA, CDR2 YSLEER, per germline. Trimming took 2 bases from V and 2 from J, leaving 13 bases between them. CDR3 length: 15 amino acids. The CDR3 DNA follows: TGCGCCAGCAGCCAAAACAGGGTTGGTCCCTACGAGCAGTACTTC. It encodes CASSQNRVGPYEQYF.

This chain uses TRBV5-1 with TRBJ2-2; D not resolved. The germline CDR1 and CDR2 sequences are SGHRS and YFSETQ. V lost 0 bases, J lost 1 base, and 7 bases lay in between. The CDR3 has 15 amino acids. The CDR3 loop reads CASSLVSRNTGELFF. CDR3 bases: TGCGCCAGCAGCTTGGTTTCGAGGAACACCGGGGAGCTGTTTTTT.

V is TRBV2 and J is TRBJ1-4, with 10 nucleotides matching TRBD1. Per germline, CDR1 SNHLY and CDR2 FYNNEI. This CDR3 contains 14 residues. J gave up 8 bases and V 4 bases, and 4 bases lay outside the gene matches. The CDR3 DNA reads as TGTGCCAGCAGTGTAAGGACAGGGGGGGAAAAACTGTTTTTT. Its protein product is CASSVRTGGEKLFF.

V and J are TRBV7-8 and TRBJ2-7; 7 bases are shared with TRBD1. The germline V gene encodes CDR1 SGHVS and CDR2 FQNEAQ. V lost 5 bases to trimming and J lost 3 bases; unmatched junction nucleotides: 13. CDR3 size: 16 residues. CDR3 DNA: TGTGCCAGCAGCCCCGAAACCGGGACAGTTATCTACGAGCAGTACTTC. Protein sequence: CASSPETGTVIYEQYF.

The genes are TRBV11-2 and TRBJ1-2; TRBD1 matches 7 bases. V lost 3 bases, J lost 4 bases, and 5 bases stayed unmatched. CDR3 length: 14 amino acids. Germline CDR1 SGHAT, CDR2 FQNNGV. CDR3: CASSLYDRVYGYTF. The DNA for the CDR3 is TGTGCCAGCAGCTTGTATGACAGGGTCTATGGCTACACCTTC.

The chain couples TRBV7-9 to TRBJ2-1, with D perhaps matching TRBD2 (5 bases). V shed 5 bases and J shed 3 bases, with 14 bases lying between them. Germline CDR1 is SEHNR and CDR2 is FQNEAQ (reference sequence). This CDR3 contains 15 residues. CDR3 protein: CASSPGVGDYNEQFF. DNA for the CDR3: TGTGCCAGCAGCCCAGGAGTCGGGGACTACAATGAGCAGTTCTTC.